This is a list of T cell receptor beta chains from one sample in a study of chemoradiotherapy in HPV16-positive cancers. The method was immunoSEQ multiplex PCR; TCRdb's version includes in-frame clones alone and lacks a portion of them. The table shows some 510 clones, with about 88% occurring only once. The sample here was tumor tissue, taken from a patient who underwent chemoradiotherapy. The source is a human donor with HPV-associated anogenital cancer. Each CDR3 is given with its conserved first and last residue. Fields, in order: V gene, D gene, CDR3 length, J gene, clone size, CDR3 protein, CDR3 DNA. A D gene is named only where the DNA matches it firmly. Rows may omit the clone size; those that give it use once, few, many or a size class.

>TRBV19|.|15|TRBJ2-3|.
CASSSPSRGKDTQYF
TGTGCCAGTAGTAGCCCCTCGAGGGGGAAAGATACGCAGTATTTT
>TRBV19|TRBD1|14|TRBJ1-1|.
CASTGTGFNTEAFF
TGTGCCAGTACCGGGACAGGGTTCAACACTGAAGCTTTCTTT
>TRBV6-5|TRBD2|16|TRBJ2-5|.
CASSYPIAGKGETQYF
TGTGCCAGCAGTTACCCTATAGCGGGAAAGGGGGAGACCCAGTACTTC
>TRBV15|.|12|TRBJ2-7|.
CATSFGPGEQYF
TGTGCCACCAGCTTCGGCCCCGGTGAGCAGTACTTC
>TRBV7-9|.|11|TRBJ2-3|.
CASHSTDTQYF
TGTGCCAGCCACTCCACAGATACGCAGTATTTT
>TRBV4-1|TRBD2|20|TRBJ2-3|.
CASSQEGYRGGPAITDTQYF
TGCGCCAGCAGCCAAGAGGGGTACCGGGGGGGCCCGGCTATCACAGATACGCAGTATTTT
>TRBV27|.|14|TRBJ2-2|.
CASSLLVDGGELFF
TGTGCCAGCAGTTTATTGGTGGACGGCGGGGAGCTGTTTTTT
>TRBV19|.|16|TRBJ2-2|.
CASSTLRRGDTGELFF
TGTGCCAGTAGTACGCTGCGGAGGGGGGACACCGGGGAGCTGTTTTTT
>TRBV20-1|.|11|TRBJ2-5|.
CSAEYQETQYF
TGCAGTGCCGAGTACCAAGAGACCCAGTACTTC
>TRBV2|TRBD1|15|TRBJ2-7|.
CASSEGQSPSYEQYF
TGTGCCAGCAGTGAGGGACAGAGCCCTTCTTACGAGCAGTACTTC
>TRBV30|.|17|TRBJ2-6|.
CAWSVSRVRSGANVLTF
TGTGCCTGGAGTGTGTCCAGGGTACGCTCTGGGGCCAACGTCCTGACTTTC
>TRBV23-1|TRBD1|14|TRBJ2-7|.
CASSQSLGGLEQYF
TGCGCCAGCAGTCAAAGTTTAGGGGGCCTCGAGCAGTACTTC
>TRBV25-1|.|15|TRBJ2-1|once
CASISMAGAPHEQFF
TGTGCCAGCATCTCCATGGCGGGGGCCCCGCATGAGCAGTTCTTC
>TRBV12-5|TRBD2|18|TRBJ2-7|once
CASGLARTSGGTSYEQYF
TGTGCTAGTGGTTTGGCCCGGACTAGCGGGGGGACGTCCTACGAGCAGTACTTC
>TRBV2|.|13|TRBJ2-7|.
CARGSGSSYEQYF
TGTGCCAGGGGGTCGGGGAGCTCCTACGAGCAGTACTTC
>TRBV7-7|.|15|TRBJ2-2|.
CASSLNLAGTGELFF
TGTGCTAGCAGCTTAAACCTGGCGGGAACCGGGGAGCTGTTTTTT
>TRBV5-8|.|17|TRBJ1-4|.
CASSFRGRGTDNEKLFF
TGTGCCAGCAGCTTCCGAGGCCGAGGCACGGATAATGAAAAACTGTTTTTT
>TRBV6-1|TRBD2|15|TRBJ2-3|.
CASTTAGGAKDTQYF
TGTGCCAGCACCACCGCGGGGGGCGCGAAAGATACGCAGTATTTT
>TRBV11-2|.|12|TRBJ1-1|few
CASSLPSSEAFF
TGTGCCAGCAGCTTACCTTCTAGTGAAGCTTTCTTT
>TRBV4-3|.|16|TRBJ1-2|.
CASSQDSTGTSYGYTF
TGCGCCAGCAGCCAAGACTCCACAGGGACCAGCTATGGCTACACCTTC
>TRBV27|TRBD1|16|TRBJ1-1|.
CASSLGTGPMNTEAFF
TGTGCCAGCAGTTTAGGGACAGGTCCCATGAACACTGAAGCTTTCTTT
>TRBV6-4|TRBD1|14|TRBJ1-1|.
CASRGGQGGDEAFF
TGTGCCAGCAGAGGGGGACAGGGGGGTGATGAAGCTTTCTTT
>TRBV10-3|.|15|TRBJ2-1|.
CAISEGAVGANEQFF
TGTGCCATCAGTGAGGGGGCCGTGGGGGCGAATGAGCAGTTCTTC
>TRBV11-2|.|14|TRBJ2-7|.
CASSLGVGSYEQYF
TGTGCCAGCAGCTTAGGGGTAGGGTCCTACGAGCAGTACTTC
>TRBV6-6|TRBD1|15|TRBJ1-5|.
CATYEGQGGTQPQHF
TGTGCCACCTACGAAGGACAGGGAGGGACTCAGCCCCAGCATTTT
>TRBV10-2|.|12|TRBJ1-1|.
CASSDFTTEAFF
TGCGCCAGCAGCGACTTCACCACTGAAGCTTTCTTT
>TRBV27|TRBD2|15|TRBJ2-2|.
CASTPAGRGTGELFF
TGTGCCAGCACCCCGGCAGGGAGGGGAACCGGGGAGCTGTTTTTT
>TRBV19|.|13|TRBJ2-5|.
CASSMMGRETQYF
TGTGCCAGTAGTATGATGGGCCGAGAGACCCAGTACTTC
>TRBV19|TRBD1|14|TRBJ2-1|few
CASRIQGSKNEQFF
TGTGCCAGTAGGATACAGGGGTCGAAGAATGAGCAGTTCTTC
>TRBV4-1|.|14|TRBJ1-4|.
CASSQVAPREKLFF
TGCGCCAGCAGCCAAGTGGCCCCCCGTGAAAAACTGTTTTTT